Presented here are 17 T cell receptor beta chains from one specimen sequenced in a study of blood T cell repertoires in COVID-19. TCRdb's copy holds only in-frame clones and misses some; the assay was immunoSEQ multiplex PCR. The repertoire has approximately 200,000 clones, roughly 85% of them found once; the top ten carry under 20%. Sequences were obtained from PBMCs or T cells enriched from blood (not recorded which). The origin of the receptors is a man aged 40-50 years who had recovered from COVID-19.

V usage is TRBV5-4 and J usage is TRBJ2-7; perhaps TRBD2 as D (6 bases). Trimming shortened V by 1 base and J by 9 bases, and 17 bases separated the two germline ends. Germline CDR1 is SGHNT and CDR2 is YYREEE (reference sequence). CDR3 length: 14 amino acids. The CDR3 DNA sequence: TGTGCCAGCAGCTTGCCGGGGGACCTACGAAGGCAGTACTTC. Its translation is CASSLPGDLRRQYF.

The chain carries TRBV27 and TRBJ1-1; possible D gene TRBD1, 5 bases. The CDR3 contains 16 residues. V shed 2 bases and J shed 6 bases, with 19 bases lying between them. Germline CDR1 is MNHEY and CDR2 is SMNVEV (reference sequence). In DNA, the CDR3 is TGTGCCAGCAGTTTAAGGGGAACCATCCCAAACGCTGAAGCTTTCTTT. Amino acids: CASSLRGTIPNAEAFF.

The rearrangement uses TRBV7-2 and TRBJ2-2; 10 bases line up with TRBD2. Germline CDR1 reads SGHTA; CDR2 reads FQGNSA. The junction had 8 bases not matched to a gene; V was cut back by 3 bases and J by 7 bases. The length of the CDR3 is 16 residues. The CDR3 DNA sequence: TGTGCCAGCAGCTTTATCAGCGGGAGGGCGAGCGGGGAGCTGTTTTTT. It yields the protein CASSFISGRASGELFF.

This clone came up many times. Other nucleotide sequences from this sample produce the same CDR3. This rearrangement joins TRBV19 to TRBJ2-7; TRBD1 agrees at 9 bases. CDR3 length equals 14 residues. The ends lost 3 bases at V and 4 bases at J; junction bases unmatched: 4. Germline CDR1 and CDR2: LNHDA and SQIVND (reference sequence). DNA of the CDR3: TGTGCCAGTAGTATTGGGACAGGGTTATACGAGCAGTACTTC. Translated: CASSIGTGLYEQYF.

The chain recombines TRBV7-2 with TRBJ1-1, with TRBD1 identical over 10 bases. Germline CDR1 reads SGHTA; CDR2 reads FQGNSA. This CDR3 comprises 15 residues. Trimming took 0 bases from V and 8 from J; bases not matched to a gene: 6. This CDR3 is CASSLAEDRGMEAFF. The CDR3 nucleotides read TGTGCCAGCAGCTTAGCTGAGGACAGGGGGATGGAAGCTTTCTTT.

The chain combines TRBV30 with TRBJ2-2; D is unresolved. This CDR3 contains 16 residues. Germline V gives CDR1 GTSNPN, CDR2 SVGIG (reference sequence). Trimming left V 5 bases short and J 0 bases short, with 16 bases between. The CDR3 sequence: CAWVNTIETNTGELFF. The DNA of the CDR3 is TGTGCCTGGGTAAATACCATAGAAACGAACACCGGGGAGCTGTTTTTT.

The chain combines TRBV2 with TRBJ2-5; TRBD1 might be the D (6 bases). Germline-derived CDR1 and CDR2 are SNHLY and FYNNEI. The CDR3 runs to 12 residues. Trimming took 6 bases from V and 5 from J, leaving 10 bases between them. CDR3 residues: CASRYTGETQYF. CDR3 DNA sequence: TGTGCCAGCAGATATACAGGGGAGACCCAGTACTTC. The variable domain in full, completed from reference TRBV2 and TRBJ2-5, reads EPEVTQTPSHQVTQMGQEVILRCVPISNHLYFYWYRQILGQKVEFLVSFYNNEISEKSEIFDDQFSVERPDGSNFTLKIRSTKLEDSAMYFCASRYTGETQYFGPGTRLLVL.

The gene calls are TRBV3-1 (or the pseudogene TRBV3-2) and TRBJ1-1, with D possibly TRBD1 on 5 matching bases. V lost 0 bases to trimming and J lost 4 bases, with 6 bases between them. The CDR3 has 13 amino acids. CDR1 LGHDT and CDR2 YNNKEL come from the germline V gene (reference sequence). As DNA, the CDR3 is TGTGCCAGCAGCCAAGACAGGGCCACTGAAGCTTTCTTT. Encoded protein: CASSQDRATEAFF.

The chain has TRBV28 and TRBJ1-1; weak D call: TRBD1 (5 bases). Looked up from germline, CDR1 is MDHEN and CDR2 is SYDVKM. V was pared by 5 bases and J by 5 bases, with 21 bases between. The CDR3 has 16 amino acids. The DNA of the CDR3 is TGTGCCAGCAGTCCCCATGGGGCAACAGCCGAAACTGAAGCTTTCTTT. It encodes CASSPHGATAETEAFF.

The chain links TRBV28 to TRBJ2-3, with D uncertain. Germline CDR1 and CDR2: MDHEN and SYDVKM. The CDR3 loop spans 14 amino acids. The V end lost 5 bases, the J end lost 6 bases, and 15 bases lay between the germline ends. This CDR3 is CASSPIQASDTQYF. The CDR3, as DNA: TGTGCCAGCAGTCCGATTCAGGCCTCGGATACGCAGTATTTT.

The rearrangement links TRBV11-2 to TRBJ2-1; 9 nucleotides agree with TRBD2. Germline V gene lookup returns CDR1 SGHAT and CDR2 FQNNGV. CDR3 length: 16 amino acids. J was trimmed by 0 bases and V by 4 bases; bases with no gene match: 4. The CDR3 here is CASSWAAGGSYNEQFF. The CDR3 DNA sequence: TGTGCCAGCAGCTGGGCAGCGGGGGGCTCCTACAATGAGCAGTTCTTC.

The chain has TRBV7-2 and TRBJ1-5, with 10 bases aligning to TRBD1. The CDR3 spans 14 residues. Germline assignment: CDR1 SGHTA and CDR2 FQGNSA. V lost 6 bases to trimming and J lost 4 bases; unmatched junction nucleotides: 3. The CDR3: CASRGQGFNQPQHF. The DNA of the CDR3 is TGTGCCAGCAGGGGACAGGGGTTTAATCAGCCCCAGCATTTT.

V usage is TRBV30 and J usage is TRBJ2-7; a weak D match, TRBD1 (6 bases). CDR1 and CDR2 from the germline V gene are GTSNPN and SVGIG (reference sequence). Trimming took 0 bases from V and 2 from J, leaving 8 bases between them. The CDR3 length is 13 residues. The DNA for the CDR3 is TGTGCCTGGAGTGTGGACAGTACCTACGAGCAGTACTTC. Encoded protein: CAWSVDSTYEQYF. Complete variable domain (other parts from reference TRBV30 and TRBJ2-7): SQTIHQWPATLVQPVGSPLSLECTVEGTSNPNLYWYRQAAGRGLQLLFYSVGIGQISSEVPQNLSASRPQDRQFILSSKKLLLSDSGFYLCAWSVDSTYEQYFGPGTRLTVT.

V and J are TRBV5-1 and TRBJ1-1; perhaps TRBD1 as D (6 bases). V shed 1 base and J shed 10 bases, with 20 bases lying between them. Germline lookup yields CDR1 SGHRS and CDR2 YFSETQ. CDR3 length: 15 residues. As DNA, the CDR3 is TGCGCCAGCAGCTTGACAGGGTCGTCTTTTGAAGGAGCTTTCTTT. Protein product: CASSLTGSSFEGAFF. The full variable domain, rest sourced from reference TRBV5-1 and TRBJ1-1, is KAGVTQTPRYLIKTRGQQVTLSCSPISGHRSVSWYQQTPGQGLQFLFEYFSETQRNKGNFPGRFSGRQFSNSRSEMNVSTLELGDSALYLCASSLTGSSFEGAFFGQGTRLTVV.

This chain connects TRBV7-6 to TRBJ2-1; the D gene is possibly TRBD2 (5 bases). The V end lost 2 bases, the J end lost 5 bases, and 16 bases lay between the germline ends. The CDR3 spans 16 residues. Germline values: CDR1 SGHVS, CDR2 FNYEAQ. Here the CDR3 reads CASSLYRRANNNEQFF. In DNA form, the CDR3 reads TGTGCCAGCAGCTTATATAGGCGGGCGAACAACAATGAGCAGTTCTTC.

V usage is TRBV6-5 and J usage is TRBJ2-7; TRBD1 matches at 10 bases. From germline, CDR1 is MNHEY and CDR2 SVGAGI. The CDR3 length is 15 residues. J was trimmed by 5 bases and V by 4 bases; bases with no gene match: 8. The DNA of the CDR3 is TGTGCCAGCAGTTTGACGGGACAGGGGACTGACGAGCAGTACTTC. Translated, it gives CASSLTGQGTDEQYF.

This clone was counted between two and nine times. CDR3: CASSLGPGYESYEQYF. The CDR3, as DNA: TGCGCCAGCAGCTTGGGTCCCGGGTATGAATCGTACGAGCAGTACTTC. This chain uses TRBV5-1 with TRBJ2-7; D is unresolved. V was clipped by 0 bases and J by 4 bases, with 17 bases between them. Germline CDR1 is SGHRS and CDR2 is YFSETQ. The CDR3 has 16 residues.